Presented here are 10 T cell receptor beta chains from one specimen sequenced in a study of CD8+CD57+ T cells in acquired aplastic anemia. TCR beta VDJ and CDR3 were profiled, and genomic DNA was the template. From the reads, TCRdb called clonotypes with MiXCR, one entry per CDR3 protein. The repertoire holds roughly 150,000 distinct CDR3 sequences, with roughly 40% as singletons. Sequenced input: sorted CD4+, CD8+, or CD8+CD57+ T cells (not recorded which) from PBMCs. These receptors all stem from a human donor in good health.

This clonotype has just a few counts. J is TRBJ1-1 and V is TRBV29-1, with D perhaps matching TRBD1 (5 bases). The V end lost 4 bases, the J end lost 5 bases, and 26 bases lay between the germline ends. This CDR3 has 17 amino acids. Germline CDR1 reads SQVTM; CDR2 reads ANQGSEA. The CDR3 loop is CSVGGVGAEDLGTEAFF. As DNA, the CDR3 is TGCAGCGTTGGCGGGGTAGGGGCAGAAGACTTGGGAACTGAAGCTTTCTTT.

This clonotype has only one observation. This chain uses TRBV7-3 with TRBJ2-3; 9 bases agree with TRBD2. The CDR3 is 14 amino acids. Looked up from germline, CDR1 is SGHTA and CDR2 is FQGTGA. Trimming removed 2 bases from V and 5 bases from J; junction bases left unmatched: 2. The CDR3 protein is CASSLAGGRDTQYF. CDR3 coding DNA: TGTGCCAGCAGCTTAGCGGGGGGGAGAGATACGCAGTATTTT.

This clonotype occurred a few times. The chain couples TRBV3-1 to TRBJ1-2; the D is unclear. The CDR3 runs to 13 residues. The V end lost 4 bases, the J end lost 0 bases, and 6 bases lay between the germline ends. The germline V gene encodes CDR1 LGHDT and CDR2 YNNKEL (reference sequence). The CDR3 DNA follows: TGTGCCAGCAGCCTAGAAGCTAACTATGGCTACACCTTC. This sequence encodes CASSLEANYGYTF.

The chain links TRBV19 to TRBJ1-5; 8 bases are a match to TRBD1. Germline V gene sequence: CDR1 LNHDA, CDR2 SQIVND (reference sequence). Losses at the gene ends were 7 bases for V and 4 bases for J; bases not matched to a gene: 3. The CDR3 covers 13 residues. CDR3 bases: TGTGCCAGTATGGACAGGGAAAATCAGCCCCAGCATTTT. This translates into CASMDRENQPQHF.

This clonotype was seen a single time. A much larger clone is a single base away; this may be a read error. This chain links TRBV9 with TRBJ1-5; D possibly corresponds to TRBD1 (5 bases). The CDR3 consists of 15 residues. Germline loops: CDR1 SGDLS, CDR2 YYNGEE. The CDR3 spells CAGSSLGGEEQPQHF. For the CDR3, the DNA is TGTGCCGGCAGCTCTCTCGGGGGGGAAGAACAGCCCCAGCATTTT.

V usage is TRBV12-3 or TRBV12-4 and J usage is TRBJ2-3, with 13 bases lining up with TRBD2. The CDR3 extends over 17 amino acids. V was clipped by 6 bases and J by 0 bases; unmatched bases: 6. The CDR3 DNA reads TGTGCCAGCAGGTTGGGACTAGCGGGAACTAGCACAGATACGCAGTATTTT. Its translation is CASRLGLAGTSTDTQYF.

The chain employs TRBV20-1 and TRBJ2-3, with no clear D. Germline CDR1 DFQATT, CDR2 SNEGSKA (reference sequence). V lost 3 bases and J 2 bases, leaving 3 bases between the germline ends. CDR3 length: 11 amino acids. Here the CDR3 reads CSARHTDTQYF. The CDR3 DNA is TGCAGTGCTAGGCACACAGATACGCAGTATTTT.

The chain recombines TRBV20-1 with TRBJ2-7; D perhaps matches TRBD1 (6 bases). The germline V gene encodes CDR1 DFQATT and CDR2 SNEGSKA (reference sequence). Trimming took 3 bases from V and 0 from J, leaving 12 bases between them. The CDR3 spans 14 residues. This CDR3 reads CSASYRADSYEQYF. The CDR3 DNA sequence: TGCAGTGCTAGTTACAGGGCCGACTCCTACGAGCAGTACTTC.

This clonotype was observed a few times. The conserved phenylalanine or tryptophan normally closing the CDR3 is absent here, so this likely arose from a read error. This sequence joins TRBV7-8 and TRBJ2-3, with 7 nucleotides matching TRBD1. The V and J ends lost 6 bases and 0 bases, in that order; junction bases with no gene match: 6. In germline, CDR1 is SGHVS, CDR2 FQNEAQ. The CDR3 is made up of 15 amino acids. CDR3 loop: CASSGPTGSTDTQYL. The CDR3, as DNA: TGTGCCAGCAGTGGCCCGACAGGGAGCACAGATACGCAGTATCTT.

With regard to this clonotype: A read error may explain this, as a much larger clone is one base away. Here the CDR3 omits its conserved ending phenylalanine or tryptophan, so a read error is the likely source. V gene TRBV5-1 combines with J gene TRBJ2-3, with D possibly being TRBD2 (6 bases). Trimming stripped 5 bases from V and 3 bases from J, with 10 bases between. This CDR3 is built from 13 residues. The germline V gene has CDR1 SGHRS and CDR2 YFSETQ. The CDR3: CASRTGETDTQYL. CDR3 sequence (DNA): TGCGCCAGCAGGACGGGGGAGACAGATACGCAGTATCTT.